The sequence of this T cell receptor (beta chain) was determined in a study of siplizumab effects on memory and regulatory T cells. Study-wide results and limits: The study found that siplizumab significantly reduced alloreactive sequences traceable to unstimulated CD4+ memory cells. Confirmation that proliferating Tregs from siplizumab cultures had suppressive function was not obtained. Naive T cells apparently outstripped memory cells in diversity and seemed major alloresponse contributors.

The CDR3 extends over 14 amino acids. CDR1 and CDR2 (germline): ENHRY, SYGVKD. V dropped 6 bases and J dropped 5; count of bases not matched to a gene: 3. Concerning this clone: Its antigen is not known.

TCRdb keeps only in-frame clones here, not all; method: immunoSEQ multiplex PCR. The top ten hold roughly 0.59% of the sample, which has 99,000 or so clones, 93% seen once. The rearrangement joins TRBV10-3 to TRBJ2-7, with TRBD2 matching 14 bases. Sequences were obtained from Tregs sorted from blood. The sequence derives from a human donor in good health. The CDR3 coding sequence is TGTGCCATCAGACCGGGACTAGCGGGAGACGAGCAGTACTTC. Its translation is CAIRPGLAGDEQYF.